This entry lists 28 T cell receptor beta chains sequenced from one sample in a study of cytomegalovirus exposure and HLA in healthy donors. A multiplex PCR was run with 60 Vbeta primers and 13 Jbeta primers. Sequencing used immunoSEQ multiplex PCR; TCRdb keeps in-frame clones, though not all of them. The table records approximately 150,000 clones, around 80% of them present only once. The specimen was PBMCs. The receptors originated from a human donor in good health.

This clone is a singleton in its sample. The J gene is TRBJ2-5, the V gene TRBV5-1; 13 bases agree with TRBD2. V lost 1 base to trimming and J lost 5 bases; unmatched junction nucleotides: 5. Germline CDR1 reads SGHRS; CDR2 reads YFSETQ. The CDR3 runs 16 residues. CDR3 nucleotide sequence: TGCGCCAGCAGCTTGACTAGCGGGGGGGCCGCGGAGACCCAGTACTTC. Translation gives CASSLTSGGAAETQYF.

This clone has a single count. The chain combines TRBV15 with TRBJ2-3; D not certain. V lost 0 bases and J lost 4, with 8 bases in between. This CDR3 is built from 14 residues. From germline, CDR1 is LNHNV and CDR2 YYDKDF (reference sequence). The CDR3 here is CATSREESADTQYF. CDR3 nucleotides: TGTGCCACCAGCAGAGAAGAGTCCGCAGATACGCAGTATTTT.

The chain recombines TRBV4-3 with TRBJ2-7; 7 nucleotides line up with TRBD1. The CDR3 has 13 residues. Germline CDR1 LGHNA, CDR2 YSLEER. The trim removed 4 bases at V and 2 bases at J, leaving 2 bases unmatched. In DNA form, the CDR3 reads TGCGCCAGCAGCCCTGGACAGGCCTACGAGCAGTACTTC. Amino acids: CASSPGQAYEQYF.

This clone was seen once. The DNA of the CDR3 is TGTGCCACCAGCAGAGAGGGTGCGAGGTCTGGGGCCAACGTCCTGACTTTC. This sequence encodes CATSREGARSGANVLTF. The chain combines TRBV15 with TRBJ2-6; the D is unclear. CDR3 length equals 17 residues. With 0 bases removed from V and 1 base from J, the gap between germline ends came to 10 bases. Germline CDR1 reads LNHNV; CDR2 reads YYDKDF (reference sequence).

This rearrangement joins TRBV5-4 to TRBJ2-3; 9 nucleotides align to TRBD2. The germline CDR1 and CDR2 sequences are SGHNT and YYREEE (reference sequence). CDR3 length: 15 residues. V lost 7 bases and J lost 3; bases outside the gene matches: 9. The CDR3 sequence: CASGSLAGRTDTQYF. DNA for the CDR3: TGTGCCAGCGGATCCCTAGCGGGGAGGACAGATACGCAGTATTTT.

The rearrangement links TRBV7-8 to TRBJ2-5; 7 bases agree with TRBD2. The germline CDR1 and CDR2 sequences are SGHVS and FQNEAQ. Trimming at V came to 4 bases and at J to 2 bases, leaving 10 bases not matched to a gene. CDR3 length: 16 residues. CDR3 sequence: CASSSGTITPQETQYF. The CDR3 DNA reads as TGTGCCAGCAGCTCCGGGACTATTACCCCGCAAGAGACCCAGTACTTC.

The chain links TRBV7-2 to TRBJ2-3; D not resolved. This CDR3 comprises 13 residues. The germline V gene encodes CDR1 SGHTA and CDR2 FQGNSA. V shed 5 bases and J shed 4 bases, with 10 bases lying between them. DNA for the CDR3: TGTGCCAGCAGCCTCTTAAGCGCAGATACGCAGTATTTT. Amino acid sequence: CASSLLSADTQYF. The whole variable domain, remainder taken from reference TRBV7-2 and TRBJ2-3, is GAGVSQSPSNKVTEKGKDVELRCDPISGHTALYWYRQSLGQGLEFLIYFQGNSAPDKSGLPSDRFSAERTGGSVSTLTIQRTQQEDSAVYLCASSLLSADTQYFGPGTRLTVL.

V gene TRBV5-6 combines with J gene TRBJ2-1; D ambiguous. The V gene's germline CDR1 is SGHDT and CDR2 YYEEEE. V was trimmed by 0 bases and J by 10 bases, leaving 8 bases between them. CDR3 length equals 12 residues. The CDR3 loop is CASSLVIGEQFF. In DNA form, the CDR3 reads TGTGCCAGCAGCTTGGTCATTGGCGAGCAGTTCTTC.

V usage is TRBV29-1 and J usage is TRBJ1-1; 8 nucleotides match TRBD1. CDR1 is SQVTM, CDR2 ANQGSEA, per germline. The CDR3 sequence is 12 residues long. CDR3 in amino acids: CTVGQAYTEAFF. The CDR3 DNA sequence: TGCACCGTGGGACAGGCGTACACTGAAGCTTTCTTT.

The chain couples TRBV14 to TRBJ1-1; D not certain. Germline lookup yields CDR1 SGHDN and CDR2 FVKESK. The V and J ends lost 2 bases and 6 bases respectively, with 10 bases between them. This CDR3 region has 13 residues. The CDR3 is CASSQYYRSEAFF. CDR3 coding DNA: TGTGCCAGCAGCCAATACTACCGGTCTGAAGCTTTCTTT.

The genes are TRBV12-5 and TRBJ2-7, with D perhaps TRBD1 (6 bases). Trimming stripped 3 bases from V and 0 bases from J, with 21 bases between. The CDR3 has 18 amino acids. Per the germline V gene, CDR1 is LGHNT and CDR2 is FRNRAP. CDR3 bases: TGTGCTAGTGGTTTCCCACCTATTGGACAGAACGACTCCTACGAGCAGTACTTC. It translates to CASGFPPIGQNDSYEQYF. Looking up the rest from reference TRBV12-5 and TRBJ2-7 gives the full variable domain: DARVTQTPRHKVTEMGQEVTMRCQPILGHNTVFWYRQTMMQGLELLAYFRNRAPLDDSGMPKDRFSAEMPDATLATLKIQPSEPRDSAVYFCASGFPPIGQNDSYEQYFGPGTRLTVT.

The gene calls are TRBV7-9 and TRBJ2-5, with 7 bases identical to TRBD1. This CDR3 spans 13 amino acids. Trimming took 11 bases from V and 4 from J; bases not matched to a gene: 10. Germline V gives CDR1 SEHNR, CDR2 FQNEAQ (reference sequence). The CDR3 loop is CAGRQGNGETQYF. The CDR3 DNA sequence: TGTGCCGGACGACAGGGAAACGGAGAGACCCAGTACTTC.

This chain connects TRBV7-8 to TRBJ1-5; 10 bases align to TRBD1. With V trimmed by 6 bases and J by 3 bases, 5 bases remained unmatched. CDR1 is SGHVS, CDR2 FQNEAQ, per germline. The CDR3 length is 15 residues. The CDR3 region has the DNA TGTGCCAGCAGACGGGACAGGGGATCCAATCAGCCCCAGCATTTT. Amino acid sequence: CASRRDRGSNQPQHF.

This rearrangement joins TRBV4-1 to TRBJ1-3; D possibly corresponds to TRBD1 (6 bases). This CDR3 has 14 residues. Germline values: CDR1 MGHRA, CDR2 YSYEKL. Trimming cost V 4 bases and J 0 bases, with 7 bases left between them. In nucleotides, the CDR3 is TGCGCCAGCAGCCTAGGGGGCTCTGGAAACACCATATATTTT. Translating it yields CASSLGGSGNTIYF.

The J gene is TRBJ1-1, the V gene TRBV6-1; no reliable D call. The CDR3 spans 13 residues. In germline, CDR1 is MNHNS, CDR2 SASEGT. The V end lost 5 bases, the J end lost 6 bases, and 13 bases lay between the germline ends. The CDR3 region has the DNA TGTGCCAGCAGTTTAACACCCGCGGCTGAAGCTTTCTTT. Translated, it gives CASSLTPAAEAFF.

This chain connects TRBV30 to TRBJ2-7; no firm D call. The V gene's germline CDR1 is GTSNPN and CDR2 SVGIG (reference sequence). This CDR3 has 15 amino acids. The DNA of the CDR3 is TGTGCGGGCTCCTCCGTTAGACACCGATCCTACGAGCAGTACTTC. Its translation: CAGSSVRHRSYEQYF.

The V call is TRBV18, the J call TRBJ2-4, with 8 bases lining up with TRBD2. The CDR3 length is 11 residues. Germline V gives CDR1 KGHSH, CDR2 LQKENI. J lost 8 bases, V lost 6 bases, and 0 bases had no gene match. The CDR3 DNA reads as TGTGCCAGCTCGCGGGGGGACATTCAGTACTTC. Translated: CASSRGDIQYF.

This clone is a singleton in its sample. The chain employs TRBV29-1 and TRBJ2-2, with a weak D call TRBD1 (5 bases). Trimming removed 5 bases from V and 4 bases from J, with 11 bases in between. The CDR3 has 13 amino acids. Per germline, CDR1 SQVTM and CDR2 ANQGSEA. In nucleotides, the CDR3 is TGCAGCGTTTTTGCAGGGCGCACCGGGGAGCTGTTTTTT. Its translation is CSVFAGRTGELFF.

V and J are TRBV4-3 and TRBJ1-4, with 8 bases lining up with TRBD1. CDR1 is LGHNA, CDR2 YSLEER, per germline. V trimming: 0 bases; J trimming: 5 bases; junction bases outside the gene matches: 11. The CDR3 is 18 amino acids. The CDR3 spells CASSQDNLWGQENEKLFF. The CDR3 DNA reads TGCGCCAGCAGCCAAGATAATCTTTGGGGACAGGAAAATGAAAAACTGTTTTTT.

This clone was seen once. This rearrangement joins TRBV9 to TRBJ2-5, with 15 bases lining up with TRBD2. The CDR3 contains 17 residues. The junction had 4 bases not matched to a gene; V was cut back by 3 bases and J by 1 base. Germline V gene sequence: CDR1 SGDLS, CDR2 YYNGEE. CDR3 DNA: TGTGCCAGCAGCGCCGGACTAGCGGGGGGGGGCCAAGAGACCCAGTACTTC. It is translated as CASSAGLAGGGQETQYF.

V is TRBV5-1 and J is TRBJ1-2, with D maybe TRBD1 (5 bases). The germline V and J ends were trimmed by 7 bases and 1 base, with 17 bases remaining between them. Looked up from germline, CDR1 is SGHRS and CDR2 is YFSETQ. The CDR3 has 15 amino acids. DNA for the CDR3: TGCGCCAGCTCCTCAAACGGGGGGGATAACTATGGCTACACCTTC. Translation: CASSSNGGDNYGYTF.

The sample holds one count of this clone. The gene calls are TRBV19 and TRBJ1-2, with D possibly matching TRBD1 (6 bases). The germline gives CDR1 LNHDA, CDR2 SQIVND (reference sequence). The length of the CDR3 is 15 residues. V lost 4 bases and J lost 2, with 14 bases in between. The CDR3 DNA reads as TGTGCCAGTAGTAAAACGACAGGCGCGAACTATGGCTACACCTTC. This sequence encodes CASSKTTGANYGYTF.

V usage is TRBV5-8 and J usage is TRBJ2-7; a weak D match, TRBD2 (5 bases). CDR1 and CDR2 from the germline V gene are SGHTS and YDEGEE. The CDR3 consists of 14 residues. Trimming shortened V by 1 base and J by 2 bases, and 10 bases separated the two germline ends. In nucleotides, the CDR3 is TGTGCCAGCAGCTTGTCTCCCGGGGCCTACGAGCAGTACTTC. It is translated as CASSLSPGAYEQYF.

This chain links TRBV7-9 with TRBJ1-1, with a possible D match to TRBD1 (5 bases). The germline V gene encodes CDR1 SEHNR and CDR2 FQNEAQ (reference sequence). The CDR3 totals 13 residues. Trimming cost V 5 bases and J 8 bases, with 15 bases left between them. The CDR3 spells CASSLLQAHEAFF. CDR3 coding DNA: TGTGCCAGCAGCCTACTACAGGCGCACGAAGCTTTCTTT.

The chain couples TRBV13 to TRBJ1-1, with D maybe TRBD1 (5 bases). Germline V lookup: CDR1 PRHDT, CDR2 FYEKMQ (reference sequence). Trimming shortened V by 5 bases and J by 5 bases, and 21 bases separated the two germline ends. CDR3 length: 16 amino acids. For the CDR3, the DNA is TGTGCCAGCAGCGTCCTGGCGGACACAAAGGGGACTGAAGCTTTCTTT. It translates to CASSVLADTKGTEAFF.

V is TRBV6-5 and J is TRBJ2-7; 8 bases fit TRBD1. Germline loops: CDR1 MNHEY, CDR2 SVGAGI. J gave up 9 bases and V 2 bases, and 6 bases lay outside the gene matches. CDR3 length: 13 residues. In nucleotides, the CDR3 is TGTGCCAGCAGTTACGCGGACAGGGAACGGCAGTACTTC. Its protein product is CASSYADRERQYF.

The V gene is TRBV7-2, the J gene TRBJ1-6; D is perhaps TRBD1 (6 bases). V lost 4 bases to trimming and J lost 10 bases, with 11 bases between them. This CDR3 has 13 residues. CDR1 and CDR2 (germline): SGHTA, FQGNSA. Written as DNA, the CDR3 is TGTGCCAGCAGCTCGACAGGCAGATCACCCCTCCACTTT. Protein: CASSSTGRSPLHF.

The genes are TRBV4-2 and TRBJ2-7, with TRBD1 matching over 11 bases. CDR3 length: 17 residues. The ends lost 3 bases at V and 1 base at J; junction bases unmatched: 8. CDR1 is LGHNA, CDR2 YNFKEQ, per germline. This chain's CDR3 is CASSQDSRDRGSYEQYF. CDR3 sequence (DNA): TGTGCCAGCAGCCAGGACTCTCGGGACAGGGGGTCCTACGAGCAGTACTTC.